This entry lists 31 T cell receptor beta chains sequenced from one sample in a study of T cells in localized non-small cell lung cancer. Generated by immunoSEQ multiplex PCR, the TCRdb table keeps only in-frame clones and is missing some. The sample gives 55,000 to 80,000 clones, approximately 84% of which show up once; roughly 14% is in the top ten. The input for sequencing was peripheral blood, taken before any cancer treatment. These receptors all come from a female donor over 55 with stage I lung adenocarcinoma.

The rearrangement links TRBV28 to TRBJ1-2; a possible D gene is TRBD1 (5 bases). V was pared by 7 bases and J by 2 bases, with 11 bases between. In germline, CDR1 is MDHEN, CDR2 SYDVKM. This CDR3 has 13 amino acids. The CDR3 coding sequence is TGTGCCAGCAAGGGCCGGGGGAACTATGGCTACACCTTC. This gives the protein CASKGRGNYGYTF.

This chain joins TRBV27 and TRBJ2-1, with TRBD2 matching 12 bases. Germline trimming cut 5 bases from V and 2 bases from J; bases unmatched to any gene: 10. Germline CDR1 reads MNHEY; CDR2 reads SMNVEV (reference sequence). The CDR3 spans 18 residues. CDR3 coding DNA: TGTGCCAGCAGTCCATACCCTCGACTAGCGGGGGCCTACAATGAGCAGTTCTTC. This translates into CASSPYPRLAGAYNEQFF.

This chain connects TRBV10-3 to TRBJ2-7; D possibly corresponds to TRBD2 (5 bases). V dropped 6 bases and J dropped 3 bases, with 12 bases sitting between them. CDR3 length: 13 residues. CDR1 is ENHRY and CDR2 is SYGVKD in the germline V gene. The chain's CDR3 is CAISPSSGYEQYF. Written as DNA, the CDR3 is TGTGCCATCAGCCCTAGCAGTGGCTACGAGCAGTACTTC.

The V call is TRBV29-1, the J call TRBJ1-2; D is ambiguous. The ends were cut back, 3 bases at V and 7 bases at J, with 12 bases in the middle. The germline V gene has CDR1 SQVTM and CDR2 ANQGSEA. This CDR3 is 12 amino acids long. The CDR3 DNA is TGCAGCGTTGACCTCCGGACGTCTGGCTACACCTTC. Amino acids: CSVDLRTSGYTF.

The rearrangement links TRBV2 to TRBJ2-7; the D call may be TRBD1 or TRBD2 (5 bases each). The germline CDR1 and CDR2 sequences are SNHLY and FYNNEI. V was clipped by 0 bases and J by 0 bases, with 12 bases between them. The CDR3 consists of 16 residues. The CDR3 region has the DNA TGTGCCAGCAGTGAAGCGCGGAGAGGGACCTCCTACGAGCAGTACTTC. Residues: CASSEARRGTSYEQYF.

The chain carries TRBV4-2 and TRBJ1-2; a weak D match, TRBD1 (5 bases). Trimming shortened V by 0 bases and J by 2 bases, and 19 bases separated the two germline ends. The CDR3 is made up of 18 amino acids. Germline values: CDR1 LGHNA, CDR2 YNFKEQ. The DNA for the CDR3 is TGTGCCAGCAGCCAAGACCCCGTCCTGGGGGGTGGGAACTATGGCTACACCTTC. Translating gives CASSQDPVLGGGNYGYTF.

This chain joins TRBV19 and TRBJ1-3; D gene unclear. Germline V CDR1 and CDR2: LNHDA, SQIVND (reference sequence). This CDR3 contains 15 residues. V was pared by 10 bases and J by 0 bases, with 16 bases between. The CDR3 nucleotides are TGTGCCACAGTCCTGGGGATCAACTCTGGAAACACCATATATTTT. Translation gives CATVLGINSGNTIYF.

In its sample, this clone was seen a few times. The chain links TRBV2 to TRBJ2-2; D is unclear. The germline V and J ends were trimmed by 3 bases and 5 bases, with 10 bases remaining between them. CDR1 is SNHLY, CDR2 FYNNEI, per germline. The CDR3 totals 14 residues. CDR3 residues: CASSERSSTGELFF. CDR3 nucleotides: TGTGCCAGCAGTGAGCGGTCCTCTACCGGGGAGCTGTTTTTT.

This clone showed up just a few times. CDR3 in amino acids: CAWLDRTSRRQYF. The CDR3 bases are TGTGCCTGGCTTGACAGGACGTCCCGCCGGCAGTACTTC. This sequence joins TRBV30 and TRBJ2-7; perhaps TRBD1 as D (6 bases). CDR1 is GTSNPN, CDR2 SVGIG, per germline (reference sequence). V gave up 5 bases and J gave up 9 bases, with 20 bases separating them. The CDR3 is 13 residues long.

The gene calls are TRBV5-1 and TRBJ2-3; 7 bases map to TRBD1. V was clipped by 4 bases and J by 0 bases; unmatched bases: 5. The germline gives CDR1 SGHRS, CDR2 YFSETQ. The CDR3 covers 15 residues. CDR3 sequence reads: CASSRDSSSTDTQYF. The CDR3 DNA sequence: TGCGCCAGCAGCCGGGACAGCTCTAGCACAGATACGCAGTATTTT.

This clone was counted a single time. The chain recombines TRBV28 with TRBJ2-1; D is ambiguous. Per germline, CDR1 MDHEN and CDR2 SYDVKM. Trimming took off 2 bases at V and 5 bases at J, with 16 bases between the two ends. This CDR3 region has 16 residues. CDR3 sequence reads: CASSLVARRFNNEQFF. The CDR3 DNA reads as TGTGCCAGCAGTTTAGTGGCCAGGAGATTCAACAATGAGCAGTTCTTC.

This chain connects TRBV30 to TRBJ2-7; possible D gene TRBD2, 5 bases. The CDR3 covers 15 residues. The V end was cut by 1 base, the J end by 0 bases, with 13 bases between. The germline CDR1 and CDR2 sequences are GTSNPN and SVGIG (reference sequence). For the CDR3, the DNA is TGTGCCTGGAGTGAAAAAGGACTCGGCTCCTACGAGCAGTACTTC. Translated, it gives CAWSEKGLGSYEQYF.

V usage is TRBV29-1 and J usage is TRBJ1-2; 8 bases agree with TRBD1. CDR1 and CDR2 from the germline V gene are SQVTM and ANQGSEA. The CDR3 sequence is 13 residues long. V lost 6 bases to trimming and J lost 7 bases; unmatched junction nucleotides: 10. CDR3 sequence (DNA): TGCAGCGTCCAACCTCAGGGGGCTGGTGGCTACACCTTC. Amino acids: CSVQPQGAGGYTF.

V and J are TRBV19 and TRBJ1-2; 8 nucleotides agree with TRBD1. With V trimmed by 6 bases and J by 7 bases, 7 bases remained unmatched. Germline V gene data show CDR1 as LNHDA and CDR2 as SQIVND (reference sequence). The CDR3 extends over 13 amino acids. CDR3 region: CASRLGQGFGYTF. The CDR3 nucleotides are TGTGCCAGTAGGTTAGGACAGGGCTTTGGCTACACCTTC.

This chain links TRBV5-1 with TRBJ2-3; 9 bases are shared with TRBD2. V was clipped by 0 bases and J by 6 bases; unmatched bases: 5. CDR1 and CDR2 (germline): SGHRS, YFSETQ. The CDR3 length is 15 residues. The CDR3: CASSLGRGGRDTQYF. The DNA of the CDR3 is TGCGCCAGCAGCTTGGGGCGGGGGGGCCGCGATACGCAGTATTTT.

The V call is TRBV6-1, the J call TRBJ1-6; 7 nucleotides match TRBD1. The CDR3 consists of 12 residues. The germline V gene encodes CDR1 MNHNS and CDR2 SASEGT. Trimming at V came to 4 bases and at J to 12 bases, leaving 3 bases not matched to a gene. The CDR3 DNA reads as TGTGCCAGCAGTGTGGCAGGGGGACCCCTCCACTTT. Translation gives CASSVAGGPLHF.

This chain joins TRBV5-4 and TRBJ2-1; 11 bases agree with TRBD2. Per the germline V gene, CDR1 is SGHNT and CDR2 is YYREEE (reference sequence). The CDR3 is made up of 15 amino acids. J gave up 7 bases and V 4 bases, and 7 bases lay outside the gene matches. CDR3 sequence: CASSPSASGRNEQFF. The DNA for the CDR3 is TGTGCCAGCAGCCCCTCGGCTAGCGGGAGGAATGAGCAGTTCTTC.

The V gene is TRBV23-1, the J gene TRBJ2-7; weak D call: TRBD2 (5 bases). TRBV23-1 is flagged as an ORF with uncertain function. The V and J ends lost 0 bases and 0 bases respectively, with 9 bases between them. This CDR3 is 15 amino acids long. The CDR3 sequence: CASSQSRRSSYEQYF. The CDR3 DNA reads TGCGCCAGCAGTCAATCCCGGAGGAGCTCCTACGAGCAGTACTTC.

The rearrangement links TRBV7-9 to TRBJ2-2; 11 bases align to TRBD1. CDR3 length equals 15 residues. V trimming: 5 bases; J trimming: 6 bases; junction bases outside the gene matches: 5. Germline V CDR1 and CDR2: SEHNR, FQNEAQ (reference sequence). The chain's CDR3 is CASSTGTGGSGELFF. DNA of the CDR3: TGTGCCAGCAGCACCGGGACAGGGGGTTCCGGGGAGCTGTTTTTT.

This chain links TRBV5-6 with TRBJ2-7; D is ambiguous. This CDR3 spans 14 amino acids. Trimming took 1 base from V and 7 from J, leaving 15 bases between them. CDR1 SGHDT and CDR2 YYEEEE come from the germline V gene. Here the CDR3 reads CASSLIDLRREQYF. DNA for the CDR3: TGTGCCAGCAGCTTGATAGACCTGCGCAGGGAGCAGTACTTC. The full variable domain, rest sourced from reference TRBV5-6 and TRBJ2-7, is DAGVTQSPTHLIKTRGQQVTLRCSPKSGHDTVSWYQQALGQGPQFIFQYYEEEERQRGNFPDRFSGHQFPNYSSELNVNALLLGDSALYLCASSLIDLRREQYFGPGTRLTVT.

V and J are TRBV5-4 and TRBJ1-2; D perhaps matches TRBD1 (6 bases). V lost 0 bases, J lost 7 bases, and 19 bases lay in between. The germline V gene has CDR1 SGHNT and CDR2 YYREEE (reference sequence). This CDR3 has 16 residues. As DNA, the CDR3 is TGTGCCAGCAGCTTGGGGACGTCAGGGGTCGAAGGTGGCTACACCTTC. It encodes CASSLGTSGVEGGYTF. The variable domain in full, completed from reference TRBV5-4 and TRBJ1-2, reads ETGVTQSPTHLIKTRGQQVTLRCSSQSGHNTVSWYQQALGQGPQFIFQYYREEENGRGNFPPRFSGLQFPNYSSELNVNALELDDSALYLCASSLGTSGVEGGYTFGSGTRLTVV.

The V and J genes are TRBV2 and TRBJ1-3, with TRBD1 matching over 9 bases. Looked up from germline, CDR1 is SNHLY and CDR2 is FYNNEI. This CDR3 has 14 residues. V was clipped by 6 bases and J by 8 bases; unmatched bases: 8. CDR3 loop: CASRPTGGADTIYF. The DNA of the CDR3 is TGTGCCAGCAGACCTACAGGGGGCGCGGACACCATATATTTT.

The rearrangement links TRBV10-3 to TRBJ2-1; D might be TRBD1 (6 bases). Trimming took 6 bases from V and 5 from J, leaving 11 bases between them. The germline gives CDR1 ENHRY, CDR2 SYGVKD. This CDR3 region has 13 residues. For the CDR3, the DNA is TGTGCCATCAGAGGGGACACTAACAATGAGCAGTTCTTC. Its translation: CAIRGDTNNEQFF.

The table lists this clone with a few counts. This sequence joins TRBV11-2 and TRBJ2-4; tentatively, D is TRBD1 or TRBD2 (5 bases each). Trimming shortened V by 4 bases and J by 1 base, and 14 bases separated the two germline ends. The CDR3 spans 16 residues. Germline loops: CDR1 SGHAT, CDR2 FQNNGV. The CDR3 DNA is TGTGCCAGCAGCTCGGGACGACAGAACGCCAAAAACATTCAGTACTTC. This sequence encodes CASSSGRQNAKNIQYF.

This clone was seen a single time. The chain combines TRBV9 with TRBJ1-1, with D tentatively TRBD1 (6 bases). Trimming stripped 6 bases from V and 3 bases from J, with 21 bases between. From germline, CDR1 is SGDLS and CDR2 YYNGEE. This CDR3 comprises 16 residues. The CDR3 loop is CASTRTGGGEDTEAFF. In DNA, the CDR3 is TGTGCCAGCACCCGTACCGGAGGGGGAGAGGACACTGAAGCTTTCTTT.

This chain links TRBV18 with TRBJ1-1; unclear D gene. This CDR3 has 13 amino acids. In germline, CDR1 is KGHSH, CDR2 LQKENI. Trimming stripped 2 bases from V and 1 base from J, with 5 bases between. As DNA, the CDR3 is TGTGCCAGCTCACCAAACCCGAACACTGAAGCTTTCTTT. It translates to CASSPNPNTEAFF.

The gene calls are TRBV30 and TRBJ1-2; no firm D call. V lost 0 bases and J 3 bases, leaving 11 bases between the germline ends. This CDR3 is built from 14 residues. Looked up from germline, CDR1 is GTSNPN and CDR2 is SVGIG (reference sequence). CDR3 DNA: TGTGCCTGGAGTGTTGGTGACGGTGACTATGGCTACACCTTC. It is translated as CAWSVGDGDYGYTF.

The rearrangement links TRBV5-1 to TRBJ1-1; no reliable D call. Between the trimmed V and J ends, which lost 0 bases and 1 base, there was a span of 4 bases. CDR3 size: 13 residues. Per the germline V gene, CDR1 is SGHRS and CDR2 is YFSETQ. Here the CDR3 reads CASSLVPNTEAFF. In DNA form, the CDR3 reads TGCGCCAGCAGCTTGGTTCCGAACACTGAAGCTTTCTTT.

In this sample, this clone turned up a few times. This chain links TRBV28 with TRBJ1-2; no clear D. This CDR3 spans 15 amino acids. The ends were cut back, 2 bases at V and 4 bases at J, with 14 bases in the middle. In germline, CDR1 is MDHEN, CDR2 SYDVKM. The chain's CDR3 is CASSLGAGLSYGYTF. Here the CDR3 DNA reads TGTGCCAGCAGTTTAGGAGCCGGACTCAGCTATGGCTACACCTTC.

The rearrangement links TRBV7-8 to TRBJ1-1, with D possibly TRBD1 on 5 matching bases. This CDR3 is built from 16 residues. Germline lookup yields CDR1 SGHVS and CDR2 FQNEAQ. The V end lost 5 bases, the J end lost 0 bases, and 16 bases lay between the germline ends. The CDR3 coding sequence is TGTGCCAGCAGCCGCCGGGGGATTGGGGTGAACACTGAAGCTTTCTTT. Translated, it gives CASSRRGIGVNTEAFF. Full variable domain (outside the CDR3, taken from reference TRBV7-8 and TRBJ1-1): GAGVSQSPRYKVAKRGQDVALRCDPISGHVSLFWYQQALGQGPEFLTYFQNEAQLDKSGLPSDRFFAERPEGSVSTLKIQRTQQEDSAVYLCASSRRGIGVNTEAFFGQGTRLTVV.

In nucleotides, the CDR3 is TGTGCCAGCAGTGATATAGATGGCTACACCTTC. Its protein is CASSDIDGYTF. The rearrangement links TRBV6-5 to TRBJ1-2, with unresolved D. Trimming shortened V by 5 bases and J by 6 bases, and 7 bases separated the two germline ends. The germline CDR1 and CDR2 sequences are MNHEY and SVGAGI. This CDR3 is built from 11 residues.